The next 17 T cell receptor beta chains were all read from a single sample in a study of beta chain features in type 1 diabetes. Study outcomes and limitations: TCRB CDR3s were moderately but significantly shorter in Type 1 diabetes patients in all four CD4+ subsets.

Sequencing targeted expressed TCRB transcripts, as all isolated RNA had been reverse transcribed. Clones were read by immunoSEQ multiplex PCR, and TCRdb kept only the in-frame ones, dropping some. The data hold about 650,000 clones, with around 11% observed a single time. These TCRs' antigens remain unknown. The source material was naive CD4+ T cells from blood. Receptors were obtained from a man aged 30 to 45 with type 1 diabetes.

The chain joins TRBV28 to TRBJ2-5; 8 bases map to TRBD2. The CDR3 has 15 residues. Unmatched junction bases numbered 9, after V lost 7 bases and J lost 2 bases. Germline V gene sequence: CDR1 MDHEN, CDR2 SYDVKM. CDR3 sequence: CASTQGASGQETQYF. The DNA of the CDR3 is TGTGCCAGCACCCAAGGGGCTAGCGGGCAAGAGACCCAGTACTTC.

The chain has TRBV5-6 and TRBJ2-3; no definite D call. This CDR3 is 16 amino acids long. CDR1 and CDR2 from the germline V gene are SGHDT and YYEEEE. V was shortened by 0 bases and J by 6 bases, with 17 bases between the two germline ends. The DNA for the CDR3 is TGTGCCAGCAGCTTGGCCCGGGCATCTGCCCCCGATACGCAGTATTTT. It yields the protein CASSLARASAPDTQYF.

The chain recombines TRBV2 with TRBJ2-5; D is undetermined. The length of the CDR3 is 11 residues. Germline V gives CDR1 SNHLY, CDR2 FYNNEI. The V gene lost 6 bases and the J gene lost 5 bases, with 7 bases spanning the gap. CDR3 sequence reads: CASSRTETQYF. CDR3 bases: TGTGCCAGCAGCCGAACGGAGACCCAGTACTTC.

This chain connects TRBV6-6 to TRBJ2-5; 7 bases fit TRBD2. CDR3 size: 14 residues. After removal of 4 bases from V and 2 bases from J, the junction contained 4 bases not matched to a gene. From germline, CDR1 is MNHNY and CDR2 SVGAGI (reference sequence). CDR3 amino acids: CASSFPGRQETQYF. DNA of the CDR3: TGTGCCAGCAGTTTTCCCGGGAGGCAAGAGACCCAGTACTTC.

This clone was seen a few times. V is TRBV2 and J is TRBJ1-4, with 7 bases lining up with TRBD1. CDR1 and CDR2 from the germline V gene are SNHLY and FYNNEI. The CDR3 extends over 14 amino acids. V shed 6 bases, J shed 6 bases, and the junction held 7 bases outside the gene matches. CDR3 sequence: CASSYDRAHEKLFF. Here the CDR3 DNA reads TGTGCCAGCAGCTACGACAGGGCTCATGAAAAACTGTTTTTT.

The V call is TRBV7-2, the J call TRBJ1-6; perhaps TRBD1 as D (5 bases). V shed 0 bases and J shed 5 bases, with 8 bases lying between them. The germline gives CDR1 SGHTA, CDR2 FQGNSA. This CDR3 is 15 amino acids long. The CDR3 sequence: CASSLAQGHNSPLHF. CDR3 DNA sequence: TGTGCCAGCAGCTTAGCGCAGGGCCATAATTCACCCCTCCACTTT.

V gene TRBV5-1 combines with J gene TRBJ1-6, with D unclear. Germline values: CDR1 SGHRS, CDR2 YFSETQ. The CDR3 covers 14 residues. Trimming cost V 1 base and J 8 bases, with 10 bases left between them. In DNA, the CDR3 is TGCGCCAGCAGCTTGCGAGGTGAGCATTCACCCCTCCACTTT. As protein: CASSLRGEHSPLHF.

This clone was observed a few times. CDR3: CSVSRTGGLNYGYTF. The CDR3 DNA follows: TGCAGCGTTTCCCGGACAGGGGGCTTGAACTATGGCTACACCTTC. The chain employs TRBV29-1 and TRBJ1-2; 11 bases match TRBD1. V was clipped by 5 bases and J by 2 bases; unmatched bases: 7. Germline CDR1 is SQVTM and CDR2 is ANQGSEA. There are 15 residues in the CDR3. The whole variable domain, filled in from reference TRBV29-1 and TRBJ1-2, reads SAVISQKPSRDICQRGTSLTIQCQVDSQVTMMFWYRQQPGQSLTLIATANQGSEATYESGFVIDKFPISRPNLTFSTLTVSNMSPEDSSIYLCSVSRTGGLNYGYTFGSGTRLTVV.

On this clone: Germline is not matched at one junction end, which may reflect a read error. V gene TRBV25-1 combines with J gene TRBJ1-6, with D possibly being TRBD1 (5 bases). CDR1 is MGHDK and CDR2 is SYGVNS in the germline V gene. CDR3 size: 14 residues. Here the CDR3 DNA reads TGTGCCAGCAGAAAGGCACAGGAAAATTCACCCCCCCACTTT. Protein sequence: CASRKAQENSPPHF.

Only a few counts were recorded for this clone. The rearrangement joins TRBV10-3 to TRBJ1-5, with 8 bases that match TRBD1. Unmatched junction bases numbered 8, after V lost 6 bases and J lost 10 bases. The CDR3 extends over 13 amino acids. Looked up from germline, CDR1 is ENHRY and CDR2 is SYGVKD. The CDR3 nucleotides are TGTGCCATCAGGGACAGGGTTTCGGAACCCCAGCATTTT. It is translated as CAIRDRVSEPQHF.

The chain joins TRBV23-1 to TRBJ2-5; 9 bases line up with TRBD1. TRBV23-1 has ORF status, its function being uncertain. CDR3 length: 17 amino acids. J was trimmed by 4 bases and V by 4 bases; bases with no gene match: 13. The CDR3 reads CASSPSPGQGGGETQYF. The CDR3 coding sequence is TGCGCCAGCAGTCCTTCTCCGGGACAGGGAGGAGGAGAGACCCAGTACTTC.

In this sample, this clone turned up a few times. Here the CDR3 reads CASSLAAPGFGYGYTF. The CDR3 DNA is TGCGCCAGCTCCCTGGCGGCCCCCGGTTTCGGCTATGGCTACACCTTC. The chain carries TRBV10-2 and TRBJ1-2; D is unresolved. V lost 8 bases and J lost 4, with 23 bases in between. Germline V gene lookup returns CDR1 WSHSY and CDR2 SAAADI. The CDR3 length is 16 residues.

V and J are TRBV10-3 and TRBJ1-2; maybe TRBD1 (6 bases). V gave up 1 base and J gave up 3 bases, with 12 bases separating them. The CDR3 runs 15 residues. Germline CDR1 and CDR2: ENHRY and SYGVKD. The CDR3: CAISEFSGVDYGYTF. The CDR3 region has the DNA TGTGCCATCAGTGAGTTTTCAGGGGTCGACTATGGCTACACCTTC.

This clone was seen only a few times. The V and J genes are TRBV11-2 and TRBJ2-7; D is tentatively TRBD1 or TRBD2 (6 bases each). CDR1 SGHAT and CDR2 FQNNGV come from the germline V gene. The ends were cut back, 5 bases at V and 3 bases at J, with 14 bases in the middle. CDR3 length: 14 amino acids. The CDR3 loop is CASSGSGGRYEQYF. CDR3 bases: TGTGCCAGCAGCGGGTCCGGGGGCCGCTACGAGCAGTACTTC.

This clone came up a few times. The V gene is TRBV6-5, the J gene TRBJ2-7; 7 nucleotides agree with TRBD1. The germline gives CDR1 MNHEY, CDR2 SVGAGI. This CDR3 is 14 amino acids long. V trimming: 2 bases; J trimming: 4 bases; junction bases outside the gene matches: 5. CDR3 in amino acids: CASSYGQALYEQYF. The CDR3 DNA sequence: TGTGCCAGCAGTTACGGACAGGCTCTATACGAGCAGTACTTC.

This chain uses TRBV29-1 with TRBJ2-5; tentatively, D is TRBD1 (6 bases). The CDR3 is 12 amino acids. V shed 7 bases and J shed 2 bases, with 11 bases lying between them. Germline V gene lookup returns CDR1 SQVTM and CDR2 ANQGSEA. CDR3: CSARGTQETQYF. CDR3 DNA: TGCAGCGCGCGAGGGACACAAGAGACCCAGTACTTC.

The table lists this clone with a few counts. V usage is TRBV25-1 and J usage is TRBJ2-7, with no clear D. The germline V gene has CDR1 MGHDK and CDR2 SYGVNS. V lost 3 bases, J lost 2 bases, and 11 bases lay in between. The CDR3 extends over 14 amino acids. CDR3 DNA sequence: TGTGCCAGCAGTGATCTGGACGTACCCTACGAGCAGTACTTC. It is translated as CASSDLDVPYEQYF.